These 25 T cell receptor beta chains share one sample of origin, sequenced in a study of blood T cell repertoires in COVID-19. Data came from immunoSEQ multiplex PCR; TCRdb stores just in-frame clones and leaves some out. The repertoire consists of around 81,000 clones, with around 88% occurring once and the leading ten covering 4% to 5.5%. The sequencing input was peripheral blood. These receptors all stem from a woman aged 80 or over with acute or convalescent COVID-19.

The CDR3 region is CASSFDRAPEAFF. In DNA, the CDR3 is TGTGCCAGTAGCTTTGACAGGGCCCCTGAAGCTTTCTTT. The chain recombines TRBV19 with TRBJ1-1, with 7 bases lining up with TRBD1. V dropped 6 bases and J dropped 6; count of bases not matched to a gene: 7. Germline-derived CDR1 and CDR2 are LNHDA and SQIVND (reference sequence). The CDR3 covers 13 residues.

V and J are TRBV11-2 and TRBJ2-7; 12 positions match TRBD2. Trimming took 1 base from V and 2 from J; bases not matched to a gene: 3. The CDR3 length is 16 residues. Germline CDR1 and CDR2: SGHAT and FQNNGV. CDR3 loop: CASSLGRLAGAYEQYF. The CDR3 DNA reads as TGTGCCAGCAGCTTAGGCCGACTAGCGGGAGCCTACGAGCAGTACTTC.

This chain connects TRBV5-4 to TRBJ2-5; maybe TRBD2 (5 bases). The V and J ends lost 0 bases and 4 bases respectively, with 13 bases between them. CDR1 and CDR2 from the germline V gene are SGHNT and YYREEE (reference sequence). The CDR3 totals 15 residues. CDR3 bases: TGTGCCAGCAGCTTGGCCGCCGGCAGCGGAGAGACCCAGTACTTC. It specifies CASSLAAGSGETQYF.

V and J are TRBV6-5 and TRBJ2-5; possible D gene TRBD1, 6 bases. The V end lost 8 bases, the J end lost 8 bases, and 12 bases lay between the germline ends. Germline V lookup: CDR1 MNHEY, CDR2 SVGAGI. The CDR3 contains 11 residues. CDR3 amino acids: CASAPGVTQYF. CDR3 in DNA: TGTGCCAGCGCCCCAGGGGTAACCCAGTACTTC.

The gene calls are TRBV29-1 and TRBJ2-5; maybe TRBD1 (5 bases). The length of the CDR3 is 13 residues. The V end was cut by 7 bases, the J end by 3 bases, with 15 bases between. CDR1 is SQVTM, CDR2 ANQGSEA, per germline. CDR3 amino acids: CSGSTGREETQYF. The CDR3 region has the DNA TGCAGCGGGTCCACAGGAAGAGAAGAGACCCAGTACTTC.

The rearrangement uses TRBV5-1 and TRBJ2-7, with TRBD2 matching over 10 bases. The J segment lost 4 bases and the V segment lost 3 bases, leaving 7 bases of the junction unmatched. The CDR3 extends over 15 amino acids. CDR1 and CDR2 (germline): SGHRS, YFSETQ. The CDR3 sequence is CASSSAAGGPYEQYF. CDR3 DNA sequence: TGCGCCAGCAGCTCCGCAGCGGGAGGGCCTTACGAGCAGTACTTC.

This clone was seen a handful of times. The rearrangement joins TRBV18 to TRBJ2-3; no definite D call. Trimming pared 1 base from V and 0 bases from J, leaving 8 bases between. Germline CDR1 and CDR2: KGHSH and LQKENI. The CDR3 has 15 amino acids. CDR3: CASSPLAKSTDTQYF. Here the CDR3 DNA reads TGTGCCAGCTCACCACTAGCAAAGAGCACAGATACGCAGTATTTT.

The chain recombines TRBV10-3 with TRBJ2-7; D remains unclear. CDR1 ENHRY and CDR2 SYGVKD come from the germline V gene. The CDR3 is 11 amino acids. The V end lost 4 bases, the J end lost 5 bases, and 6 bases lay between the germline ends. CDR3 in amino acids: CAISAEDEQYF. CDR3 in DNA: TGTGCCATCAGTGCCGAGGACGAGCAGTACTTC.

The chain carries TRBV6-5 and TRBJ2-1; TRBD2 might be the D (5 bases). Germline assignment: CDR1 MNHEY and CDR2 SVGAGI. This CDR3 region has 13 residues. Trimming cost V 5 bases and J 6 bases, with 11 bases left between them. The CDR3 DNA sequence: TGTGCCAGCAGTCCCGGGGTTCGCAATGAGCAGTTCTTC. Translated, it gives CASSPGVRNEQFF.

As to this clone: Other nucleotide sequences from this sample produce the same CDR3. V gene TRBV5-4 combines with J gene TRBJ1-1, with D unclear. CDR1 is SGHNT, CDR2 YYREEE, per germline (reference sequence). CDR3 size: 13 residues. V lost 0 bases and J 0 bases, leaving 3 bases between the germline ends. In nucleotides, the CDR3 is TGTGCCAGCAGCTTGGCCTTGAACACTGAAGCTTTCTTT. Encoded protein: CASSLALNTEAFF.

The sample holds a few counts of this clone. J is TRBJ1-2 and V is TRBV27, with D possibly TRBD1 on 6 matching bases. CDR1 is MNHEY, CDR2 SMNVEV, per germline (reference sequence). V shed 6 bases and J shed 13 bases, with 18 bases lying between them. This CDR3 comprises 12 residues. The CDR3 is CASSPLGAHPTF. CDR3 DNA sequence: TGTGCCAGCAGCCCTTTGGGGGCGCATCCCACCTTC.

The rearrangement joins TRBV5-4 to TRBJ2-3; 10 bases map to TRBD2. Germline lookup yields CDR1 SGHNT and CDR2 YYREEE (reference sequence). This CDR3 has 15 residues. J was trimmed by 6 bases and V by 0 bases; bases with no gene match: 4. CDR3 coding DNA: TGTGCCAGCAGCTTGGCGGCTAGCGGGGGTGATACGCAGTATTTT. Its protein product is CASSLAASGGDTQYF.

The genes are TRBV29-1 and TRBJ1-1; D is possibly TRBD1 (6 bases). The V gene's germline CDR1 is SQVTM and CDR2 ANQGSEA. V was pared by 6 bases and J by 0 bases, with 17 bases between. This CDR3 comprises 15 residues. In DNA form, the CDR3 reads TGCAGCGTCCAACCCTTGACAGGCCTGAACACTGAAGCTTTCTTT. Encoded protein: CSVQPLTGLNTEAFF.

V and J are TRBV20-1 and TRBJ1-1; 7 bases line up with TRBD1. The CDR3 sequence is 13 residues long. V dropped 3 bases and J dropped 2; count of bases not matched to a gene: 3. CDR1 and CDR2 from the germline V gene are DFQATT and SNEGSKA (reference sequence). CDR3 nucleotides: TGCAGTGCTAGTCGACAGGGAAACACTGAAGCTTTCTTT. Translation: CSASRQGNTEAFF.

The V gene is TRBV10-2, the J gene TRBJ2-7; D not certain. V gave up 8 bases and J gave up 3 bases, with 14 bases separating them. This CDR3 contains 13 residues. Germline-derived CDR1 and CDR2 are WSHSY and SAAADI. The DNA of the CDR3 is TGCGCCAGCGGAGTGAGTCCCAGCTACGAGCAGTACTTC. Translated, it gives CASGVSPSYEQYF.

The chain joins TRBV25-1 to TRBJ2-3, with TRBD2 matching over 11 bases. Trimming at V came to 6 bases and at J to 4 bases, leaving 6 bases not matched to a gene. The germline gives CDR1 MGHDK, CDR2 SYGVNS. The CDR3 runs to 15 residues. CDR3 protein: CASREGLAEADTQYF. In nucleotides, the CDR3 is TGTGCCAGCAGGGAGGGACTAGCGGAGGCAGATACGCAGTATTTT.

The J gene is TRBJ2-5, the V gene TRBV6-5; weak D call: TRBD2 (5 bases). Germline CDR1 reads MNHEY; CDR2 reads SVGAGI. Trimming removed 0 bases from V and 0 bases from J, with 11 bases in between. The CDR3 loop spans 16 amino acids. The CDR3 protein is CASSYSISGNQETQYF. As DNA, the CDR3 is TGTGCCAGCAGTTACTCGATCTCGGGGAACCAAGAGACCCAGTACTTC.

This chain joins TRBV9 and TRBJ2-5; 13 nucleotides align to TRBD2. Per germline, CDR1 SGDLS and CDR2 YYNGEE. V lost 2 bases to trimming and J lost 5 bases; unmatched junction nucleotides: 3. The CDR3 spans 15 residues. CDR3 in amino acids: CASSVGLAGYETQYF. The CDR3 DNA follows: TGTGCCAGCAGCGTGGGACTAGCGGGATACGAGACCCAGTACTTC.

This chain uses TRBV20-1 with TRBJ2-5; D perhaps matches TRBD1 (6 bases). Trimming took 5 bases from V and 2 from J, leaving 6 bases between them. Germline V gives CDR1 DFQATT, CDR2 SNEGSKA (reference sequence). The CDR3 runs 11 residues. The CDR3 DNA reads TGCAGTGCTGGACAGCAAGAGACCCAGTACTTC. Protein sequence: CSAGQQETQYF.

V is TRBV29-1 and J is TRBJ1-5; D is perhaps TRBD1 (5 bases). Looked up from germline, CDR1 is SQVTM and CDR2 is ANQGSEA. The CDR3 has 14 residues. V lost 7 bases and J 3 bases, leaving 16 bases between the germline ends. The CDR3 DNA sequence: TGCAGCGCCAGCCAAGGGGAGGACAATCAGCCCCAGCATTTT. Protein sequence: CSASQGEDNQPQHF.

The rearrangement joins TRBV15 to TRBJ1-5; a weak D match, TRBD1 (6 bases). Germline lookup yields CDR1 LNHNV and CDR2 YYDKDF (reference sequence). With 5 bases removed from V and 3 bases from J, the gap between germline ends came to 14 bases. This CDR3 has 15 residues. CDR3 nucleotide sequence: TGTGCCACCAGCGCCTCAACAGGGCCCAATCAGCCCCAGCATTTT. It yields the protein CATSASTGPNQPQHF.

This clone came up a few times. The CDR3 loop is CASSDTLAGGTDTQYF. In DNA form, the CDR3 reads TGTGCCAGCAGTGATACCCTAGCGGGGGGCACAGATACGCAGTATTTT. J is TRBJ2-3 and V is TRBV6-1, with 10 bases aligning to TRBD2. CDR1 and CDR2 from the germline V gene are MNHNS and SASEGT. This CDR3 contains 16 residues. Trimming took 3 bases from V and 1 from J; bases not matched to a gene: 4.

The CDR3 region has the DNA TGTGCCAGCAGCTTGGACACAGGCCAAGAGACCCAGTACTTC. Residues: CASSLDTGQETQYF. This chain uses TRBV5-4 with TRBJ2-5; TRBD1 might be the D (5 bases). The CDR3 is 14 amino acids. Trimming stripped 0 bases from V and 1 base from J, with 7 bases between. Looked up from germline, CDR1 is SGHNT and CDR2 is YYREEE (reference sequence). Full variable domain (remainder filled in from reference TRBV5-4 and TRBJ2-5): ETGVTQSPTHLIKTRGQQVTLRCSSQSGHNTVSWYQQALGQGPQFIFQYYREEENGRGNFPPRFSGLQFPNYSSELNVNALELDDSALYLCASSLDTGQETQYFGPGTRLLVL.

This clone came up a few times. As DNA, the CDR3 is TGTGCCAGCAGTCGGGGGGGCACCCTCAATCAGCCCCAGCATTTT. Its protein is CASSRGGTLNQPQHF. The V call is TRBV5-6, the J call TRBJ1-5; D perhaps matches TRBD1 (6 bases). This CDR3 is 15 amino acids long. Trimming stripped 5 bases from V and 3 bases from J, with 15 bases between. From germline, CDR1 is SGHDT and CDR2 YYEEEE.

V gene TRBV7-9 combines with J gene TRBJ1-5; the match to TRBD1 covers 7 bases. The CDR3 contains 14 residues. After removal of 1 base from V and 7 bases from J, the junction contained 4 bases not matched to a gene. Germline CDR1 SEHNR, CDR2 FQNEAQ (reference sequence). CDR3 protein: CASSLGQGGQPQHF. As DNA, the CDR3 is TGTGCCAGCAGCTTAGGACAGGGCGGCCAGCCCCAGCATTTT.